A single sample gave rise to the 17 T cell receptor beta chains below, sequenced in a study of T cells after yellow fever vaccination. TCRdb redid the calling of the 5' RACE reads with MiXCR, one entry per CDR3 protein. The sample records some 600,000 distinct CDR3 sequences, roughly 17% being singletons. Source: PBMCs, taken about 5 days after the first yellow fever vaccination. The receptors originated from a man in his late teens or twenties who received the YFV17D yellow fever vaccine.

The chain is built from TRBV11-2 and TRBJ1-6; 11 positions agree with TRBD1. This CDR3 has 17 residues. Germline CDR1 reads SGHAT; CDR2 reads FQNNGV. V was pared by 6 bases and J by 4 bases, with 8 bases of the junction left unmatched. The CDR3 loop reads CASRRTGTGGYNSPLHF. CDR3 bases: TGTGCCAGCAGGCGTACCGGGACAGGGGGTTATAATTCACCCCTCCACTTT.

The V gene is TRBV3-1, the J gene TRBJ1-2; no definite D call. CDR1 is LGHDT, CDR2 YNNKEL, per germline (reference sequence). V was cut by 1 base and J by 2 bases, with 5 bases left in between. The CDR3 runs 13 residues. The CDR3, as DNA: TGTGCCAGCAGCCAAGCAGCAAACTATGGCTACACCTTC. It specifies CASSQAANYGYTF.

This clonotype was observed a few times. The gene calls are TRBV19 and TRBJ1-5; 7 bases align to TRBD1. J lost 0 bases, V lost 10 bases, and 12 bases had no gene match. The CDR3 is 16 residues long. CDR1 LNHDA and CDR2 SQIVND come from the germline V gene (reference sequence). CDR3 protein: CATRPGQRNSNQPQHF. DNA of the CDR3: TGTGCCACCCGCCCGGGACAGAGAAATAGCAATCAGCCCCAGCATTTT.

J is TRBJ2-2 and V is TRBV4-2; 9 nucleotides align to TRBD2. Germline assignment: CDR1 LGHNA and CDR2 YNFKEQ. This CDR3 contains 17 residues. V gave up 3 bases and J gave up 2 bases; unmatched junction bases: 7. CDR3 sequence: CASSQIAGELNTGELFF. In DNA form, the CDR3 reads TGTGCCAGCAGCCAGATAGCGGGGGAACTAAACACCGGGGAGCTGTTTTTT.

This chain links TRBV6-6 with TRBJ1-2, with 7 bases aligning to TRBD1. CDR3 length equals 13 residues. Germline CDR1 and CDR2: MNHNY and SVGAGI (reference sequence). The junction had 5 bases not matched to a gene; V was cut back by 6 bases and J by 4 bases. The CDR3, as DNA: TGTGCCAGCAGCCCGGGACAGTTCTATGGCTACACCTTC. Translated: CASSPGQFYGYTF.

This clonotype was counted only a few times. CDR3 protein: CAAGTGEKLFF. The CDR3 DNA follows: TGTGCCGCGGGGACAGGCGAAAAACTGTTTTTT. The V gene is TRBV10-3, the J gene TRBJ1-4, with TRBD1 matching 8 bases. Per the germline V gene, CDR1 is ENHRY and CDR2 is SYGVKD. The CDR3 is made up of 11 amino acids. Unmatched junction bases numbered 4, after V lost 11 bases and J lost 8 bases.

This clonotype came up a few times. The chain recombines TRBV7-9 with TRBJ1-5, with TRBD1 identical over 7 bases. The V and J ends lost 2 bases and 5 bases, in that order; junction bases with no gene match: 6. This CDR3 has 15 residues. CDR1 is SEHNR and CDR2 is FQNEAQ in the germline V gene (reference sequence). Written as DNA, the CDR3 is TGTGCCAGCAGCTTATCGACAGGGTGGGATCAGCCCCAGCATTTT. Its translation: CASSLSTGWDQPQHF.

The gene calls are TRBV20-1 and TRBJ2-5; 7 nucleotides match TRBD2. The junction had 7 bases not matched to a gene; V was cut back by 3 bases and J by 0 bases. Per germline, CDR1 DFQATT and CDR2 SNEGSKA (reference sequence). CDR3 size: 15 residues. The CDR3 sequence is CSASPIAGNQETQYF. The CDR3 bases are TGCAGTGCTAGCCCGATAGCGGGTAACCAAGAGACCCAGTACTTC.

The table lists this clonotype with many counts. The chain is built from TRBV7-2 and TRBJ1-2, with TRBD1 identical over 9 bases. Germline CDR1 reads SGHTA; CDR2 reads FQGNSA. J gave up 8 bases and V 6 bases, and 7 bases lay outside the gene matches. The CDR3 consists of 13 residues. Here the CDR3 reads CASSTGTGLGYTF. The CDR3 nucleotides are TGTGCCAGCAGTACCGGGACAGGGTTAGGCTACACCTTC.

This clonotype was picked up a small number of times. V usage is TRBV6-1 and J usage is TRBJ1-3; D perhaps matches TRBD1 (5 bases). Trimming stripped 5 bases from V and 2 bases from J, with 13 bases between. The CDR3 has 15 amino acids. The germline V gene encodes CDR1 MNHNS and CDR2 SASEGT. The CDR3 protein is CASSPRPGPGNTIYF. The CDR3 DNA sequence: TGTGCCAGCAGTCCCCGACCGGGACCTGGAAACACCATATATTTT.

This clonotype has a handful of counts. J is TRBJ2-7 and V is TRBV7-9; D may be TRBD1 or TRBD2 (5 bases each). Trimming removed 5 bases from V and 4 bases from J, with 12 bases in between. Germline V gene data show CDR1 as SEHNR and CDR2 as FQNEAQ (reference sequence). This CDR3 comprises 13 residues. The CDR3 DNA is TGTGCCAGCAGCCGGGACCAGGATTACGAGCAGTACTTC. Encoded protein: CASSRDQDYEQYF.

This clonotype appeared many times. J is TRBJ2-3 and V is TRBV28; 8 bases line up with TRBD2. Germline trimming cut 5 bases from V and 6 bases from J; bases unmatched to any gene: 16. Germline V CDR1 and CDR2: MDHEN, SYDVKM. The length of the CDR3 is 17 residues. The CDR3 is CASSPTGGGPATDTQYF. CDR3 coding DNA: TGTGCCAGCAGTCCCACGGGGGGGGGTCCCGCAACTGATACGCAGTATTTT.

The V and J genes are TRBV12-3 or TRBV12-4 and TRBJ1-6; weak D call: TRBD1 (5 bases). V shed 5 bases and J shed 9 bases, with 11 bases lying between them. The CDR3 consists of 13 residues. CDR3 in amino acids: CASSRAGSSPLHF. DNA of the CDR3: TGTGCCAGCAGTAGGGCAGGGAGTTCACCCCTCCACTTT.

This clonotype has a handful of counts. The V gene is TRBV6-2 or TRBV6-3, the J gene TRBJ2-7, with unresolved D. Trimming stripped 4 bases from V and 4 bases from J, with 5 bases between. Germline V gene data show CDR1 as MNHEY and CDR2 as SVGEGT. The CDR3 extends over 11 amino acids. The CDR3 sequence: CASSSWYEQYF. In nucleotides, the CDR3 is TGTGCCAGCAGTTCCTGGTACGAGCAGTACTTC.

This chain links TRBV24-1 with TRBJ2-3, with 9 bases lining up with TRBD1. Trimming cost V 4 bases and J 1 base; bases outside gene matches: 5. In germline, CDR1 is KGHDR, CDR2 SFDVKD. This CDR3 is built from 16 residues. The CDR3 DNA reads as TGTGCCACCAGTGAGCGAAGGACAGGGGGCACAGATACGCAGTATTTT. Amino acid sequence: CATSERRTGGTDTQYF.

The chain carries TRBV5-1 and TRBJ2-7; D might be TRBD1 (6 bases). This CDR3 has 13 amino acids. V was shortened by 4 bases and J by 5 bases, with 13 bases between the two germline ends. Germline V gene lookup returns CDR1 SGHRS and CDR2 YFSETQ. The CDR3 is CASSPWGPDEQYV. The CDR3 DNA is TGCGCCAGCAGCCCTTGGGGGCCAGACGAGCAGTACGTC.

Only a few counts were recorded for this clonotype. This chain joins TRBV11-2 and TRBJ1-1; D not certain. Germline V gene data show CDR1 as SGHAT and CDR2 as FQNNGV. Deletions cut 5 bases from V and 2 bases from J, with 12 bases between. This CDR3 has 14 amino acids. The CDR3 reads CASSAPPRNTEAFF. Here the CDR3 DNA reads TGTGCCAGCAGCGCCCCCCCACGTAACACTGAAGCTTTCTTT. Using reference TRBV11-2 and TRBJ1-1 for the parts outside the CDR3, the full variable domain is EAGVAQSPRYKIIEKRQSVAFWCNPISGHATLYWYQQILGQGPKLLIQFQNNGVVDDSQLPKDRFSAERLKGVDSTLKIQPAKLEDSAVYLCASSAPPRNTEAFFGQGTRLTVV.